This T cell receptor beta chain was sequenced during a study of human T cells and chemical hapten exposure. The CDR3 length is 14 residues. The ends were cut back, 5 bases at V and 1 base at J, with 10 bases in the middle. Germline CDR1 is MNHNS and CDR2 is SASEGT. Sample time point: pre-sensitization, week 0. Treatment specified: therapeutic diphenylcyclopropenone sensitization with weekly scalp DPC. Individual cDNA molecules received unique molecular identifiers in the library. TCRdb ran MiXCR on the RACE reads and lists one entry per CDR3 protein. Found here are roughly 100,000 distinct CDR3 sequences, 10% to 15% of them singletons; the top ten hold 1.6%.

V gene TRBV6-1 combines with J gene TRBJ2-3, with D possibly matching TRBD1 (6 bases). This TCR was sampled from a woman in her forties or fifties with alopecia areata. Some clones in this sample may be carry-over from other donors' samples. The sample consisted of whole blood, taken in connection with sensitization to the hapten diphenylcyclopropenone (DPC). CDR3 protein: CASSWRQGTDTQYF. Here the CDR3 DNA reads TGTGCCAGCAGTTGGAGACAGGGCACAGATACGCAGTATTTT.